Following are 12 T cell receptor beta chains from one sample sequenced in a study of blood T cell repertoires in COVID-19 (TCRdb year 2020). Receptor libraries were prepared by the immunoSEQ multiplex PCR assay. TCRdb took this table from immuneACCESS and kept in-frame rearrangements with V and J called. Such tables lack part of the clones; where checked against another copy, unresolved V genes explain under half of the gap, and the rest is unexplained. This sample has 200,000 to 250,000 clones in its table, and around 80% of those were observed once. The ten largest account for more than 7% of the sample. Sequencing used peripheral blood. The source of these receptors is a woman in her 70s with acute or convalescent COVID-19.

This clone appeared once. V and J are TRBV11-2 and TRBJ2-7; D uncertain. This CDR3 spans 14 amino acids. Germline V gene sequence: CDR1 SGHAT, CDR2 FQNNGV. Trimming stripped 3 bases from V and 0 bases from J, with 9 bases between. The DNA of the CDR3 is TGTGCCAGCAGCTTGGGCTTCAGCTCCTACGAGCAGTACTTC. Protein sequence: CASSLGFSSYEQYF. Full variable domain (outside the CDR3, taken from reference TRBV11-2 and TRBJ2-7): EAGVAQSPRYKIIEKRQSVAFWCNPISGHATLYWYQQILGQGPKLLIQFQNNGVVDDSQLPKDRFSAERLKGVDSTLKIQPAKLEDSAVYLCASSLGFSSYEQYFGPGTRLTVT.

CDR3 in amino acids: CASRPSGGNYEQYF. In DNA form, the CDR3 reads TGTGCCAGCAGACCTAGCGGGGGAAACTACGAGCAGTACTTC. V is TRBV6-1 and J is TRBJ2-7; 10 bases are shared with TRBD2. In germline, CDR1 is MNHNS, CDR2 SASEGT. This CDR3 has 14 residues. J was trimmed by 3 bases and V by 6 bases; bases with no gene match: 5.

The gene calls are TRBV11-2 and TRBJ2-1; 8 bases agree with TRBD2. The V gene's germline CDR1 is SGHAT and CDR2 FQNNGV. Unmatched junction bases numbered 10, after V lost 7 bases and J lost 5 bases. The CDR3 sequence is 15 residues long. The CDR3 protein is CASTHGRGLNNEQFF. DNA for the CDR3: TGTGCCAGCACCCACGGGAGGGGCCTAAACAATGAGCAGTTCTTC.

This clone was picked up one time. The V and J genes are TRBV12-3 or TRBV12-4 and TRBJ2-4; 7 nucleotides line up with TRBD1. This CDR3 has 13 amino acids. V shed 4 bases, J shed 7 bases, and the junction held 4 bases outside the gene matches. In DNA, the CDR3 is TGTGCCAGCAGTTCCGGGACAGCTAACATTCAGTACTTC. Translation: CASSSGTANIQYF.

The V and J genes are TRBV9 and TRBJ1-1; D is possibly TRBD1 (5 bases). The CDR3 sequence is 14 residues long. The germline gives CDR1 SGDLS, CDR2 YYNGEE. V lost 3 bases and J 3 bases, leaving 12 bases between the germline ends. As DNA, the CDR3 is TGTGCCAGCAGCGCACAGGTTAGGGACACTGAAGCTTTCTTT. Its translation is CASSAQVRDTEAFF.

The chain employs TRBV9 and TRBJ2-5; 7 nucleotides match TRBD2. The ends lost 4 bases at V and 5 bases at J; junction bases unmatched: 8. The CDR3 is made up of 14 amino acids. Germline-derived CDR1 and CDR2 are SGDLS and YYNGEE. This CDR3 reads CASSSSSLAETQYF. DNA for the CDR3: TGTGCCAGCAGCTCCTCCTCACTAGCGGAGACCCAGTACTTC. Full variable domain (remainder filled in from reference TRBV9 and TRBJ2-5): DSGVTQTPKHLITATGQRVTLRCSPRSGDLSVYWYQQSLDQGLQFLIQYYNGEERAKGNILERFSAQQFPDLHSELNLSSLELGDSALYFCASSSSSLAETQYFGPGTRLLVL.

The CDR3 region is CASTLPGGEETQYF. The CDR3 nucleotides are TGTGCCAGCACCCTACCAGGGGGCGAAGAGACCCAGTACTTC. The J gene is TRBJ2-5, the V gene TRBV6-5; 8 nucleotides align to TRBD1. J lost 3 bases, V lost 7 bases, and 7 bases had no gene match. This CDR3 is 14 amino acids long. Looked up from germline, CDR1 is MNHEY and CDR2 is SVGAGI.

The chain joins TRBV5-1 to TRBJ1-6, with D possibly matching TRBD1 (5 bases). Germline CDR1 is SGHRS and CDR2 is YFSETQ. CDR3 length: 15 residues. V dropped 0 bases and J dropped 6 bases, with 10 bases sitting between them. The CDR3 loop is CASSLEIGGNSPLHF. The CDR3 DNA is TGCGCCAGCAGCTTGGAAATCGGGGGTAATTCACCCCTCCACTTT.

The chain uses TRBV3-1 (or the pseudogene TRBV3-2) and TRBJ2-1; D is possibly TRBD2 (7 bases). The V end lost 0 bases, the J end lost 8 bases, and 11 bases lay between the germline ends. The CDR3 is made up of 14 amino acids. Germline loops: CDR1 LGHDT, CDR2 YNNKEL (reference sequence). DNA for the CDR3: TGTGCCAGCAGCCAAGATACAGGGAGGGATGAGCAGTTCTTC. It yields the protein CASSQDTGRDEQFF.

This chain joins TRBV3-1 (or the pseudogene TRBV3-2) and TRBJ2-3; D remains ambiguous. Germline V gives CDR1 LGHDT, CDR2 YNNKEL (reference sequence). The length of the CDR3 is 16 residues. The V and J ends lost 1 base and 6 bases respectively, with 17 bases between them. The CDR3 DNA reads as TGTGCCAGCAGCCAAGGTGAACCCGGTCTCGGTGATACGCAGTATTTT. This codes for CASSQGEPGLGDTQYF.

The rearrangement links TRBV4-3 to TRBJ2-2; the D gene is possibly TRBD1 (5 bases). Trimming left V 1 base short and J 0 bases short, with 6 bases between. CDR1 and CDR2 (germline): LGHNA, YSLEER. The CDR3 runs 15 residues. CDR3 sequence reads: CASSQGTTNTGELFF. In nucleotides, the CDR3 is TGCGCCAGCAGCCAAGGGACAACGAACACCGGGGAGCTGTTTTTT.

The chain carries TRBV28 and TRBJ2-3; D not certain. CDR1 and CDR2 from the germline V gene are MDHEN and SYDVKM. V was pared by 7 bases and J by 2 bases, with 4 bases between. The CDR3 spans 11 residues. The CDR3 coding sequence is TGTGCCAGCACTACCACAGATACGCAGTATTTT. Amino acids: CASTTTDTQYF.